These 32 T cell receptor beta chains came from one sample sequenced in a study of cytomegalovirus exposure and HLA in healthy donors. 13 Jbeta primers and 60 Vbeta primers were used for the PCR. The repertoire was sequenced with immunoSEQ multiplex PCR; TCRdb's copy has only in-frame clones and lacks some. The table records 55,000 to 85,000 clones, 78% of them present only once. Sequences were obtained from PBMCs. The receptors shown here come from a man aged 18 to 35 in good health and CMV-seropositive.

This clone has just one count. The chain uses TRBV14 and TRBJ2-7; D is undetermined. Germline V gives CDR1 SGHDN, CDR2 FVKESK. V lost 1 base and J lost 7, with 14 bases in between. This CDR3 is built from 14 residues. The CDR3 spells CASSQATYTTEQYF. The CDR3 bases are TGTGCCAGCAGCCAAGCGACTTACACTACGGAGCAGTACTTC.

This rearrangement joins TRBV19 to TRBJ1-1; the D gene is possibly TRBD1 (5 bases). The V end lost 8 bases, the J end lost 0 bases, and 19 bases lay between the germline ends. This CDR3 contains 16 residues. Germline V gene sequence: CDR1 LNHDA, CDR2 SQIVND (reference sequence). The CDR3 region has the DNA TGTGCCAGTTTTGGACCAGGGTCTTCGATGAACACTGAAGCTTTCTTT. Translation: CASFGPGSSMNTEAFF.

This clone is a singleton in its sample. This chain joins TRBV2 and TRBJ1-1; D gene ambiguous. Trimming took off 8 bases at V and 1 base at J, with 17 bases between the two ends. The CDR3 is 15 residues long. Looked up from germline, CDR1 is SNHLY and CDR2 is FYNNEI. The CDR3 nucleotides are TGTGCCAGCCCCGCGAGGCCCGGAGGGAACACTGAAGCTTTCTTT. It yields the protein CASPARPGGNTEAFF.

In its sample, this clone was seen once. The V call is TRBV6-5, the J call TRBJ2-1; 9 bases line up with TRBD2. The J segment lost 7 bases and the V segment lost 8 bases, leaving 9 bases of the junction unmatched. CDR3 length: 14 amino acids. CDR1 is MNHEY and CDR2 is SVGAGI in the germline V gene. The CDR3: CASARSSGTNEQFF. CDR3 DNA: TGTGCCAGCGCTAGGTCTAGCGGGACGAATGAGCAGTTCTTC.

The chain joins TRBV30 to TRBJ2-7, with D possibly being TRBD1 (6 bases). The germline gives CDR1 GTSNPN, CDR2 SVGIG (reference sequence). The CDR3 is 12 residues long. V was clipped by 3 bases and J by 2 bases, with 8 bases between them. In nucleotides, the CDR3 is TGTGCCTGGAGGACAGGTACCTACGAGCAGTACTTC. Its protein is CAWRTGTYEQYF.

The chain recombines TRBV5-1 with TRBJ2-7, with TRBD2 as a possible D gene (5 bases). The germline gives CDR1 SGHRS, CDR2 YFSETQ. With 4 bases removed from V and 8 bases from J, the gap between germline ends came to 16 bases. CDR3 length: 13 residues. The CDR3 spells CASSREPSEQQYF. The CDR3 bases are TGCGCCAGCAGCCGGGAACCCTCTGAGCAGCAGTACTTC. The complete variable domain, with remaining parts taken from reference TRBV5-1 and TRBJ2-7, reads KAGVTQTPRYLIKTRGQQVTLSCSPISGHRSVSWYQQTPGQGLQFLFEYFSETQRNKGNFPGRFSGRQFSNSRSEMNVSTLELGDSALYLCASSREPSEQQYFGPGTRLTVT.

The DNA of the CDR3 is TGTGCCAGCAGCTTAGGCCGTGGCAGGCCGAATTCACCCCTCCACTTT. This codes for CASSLGRGRPNSPLHF. The rearrangement uses TRBV13 and TRBJ1-6; no reliable D call. This CDR3 has 16 amino acids. Germline V gene sequence: CDR1 PRHDT, CDR2 FYEKMQ (reference sequence). Trimming took off 0 bases at V and 7 bases at J, with 13 bases between the two ends. Looking up the rest from reference TRBV13 and TRBJ1-6 gives the full variable domain: AAGVIQSPRHLIKEKRETATLKCYPIPRHDTVYWYQQGPGQDPQFLISFYEKMQSDKGSIPDRFSAQQFSDYHSELNMSSLELGDSALYFCASSLGRGRPNSPLHFGNGTRLTVT.

V is TRBV18 and J is TRBJ1-2; 7 nucleotides agree with TRBD1. The CDR3 runs 13 residues. Trimming cost V 6 bases and J 3 bases; bases outside gene matches: 4. Germline V gene data show CDR1 as KGHSH and CDR2 as LQKENI. CDR3 in DNA: TGTGCCAGCTCCCGAGACAGGGACTATGGCTACACCTTC. Translated: CASSRDRDYGYTF.

This clone was seen only once. The V and J genes are TRBV2 and TRBJ2-2, with TRBD1 matching over 10 bases. This CDR3 is 15 amino acids long. Germline V gene data show CDR1 as SNHLY and CDR2 as FYNNEI. V gave up 3 bases and J gave up 5 bases; unmatched junction bases: 3. The CDR3, as DNA: TGTGCCAGCAGTGAGGGACAGGGGAAGACCGGGGAGCTGTTTTTT. Protein sequence: CASSEGQGKTGELFF.

This clone was recorded once. The V and J genes are TRBV20-1 and TRBJ1-2; D remains unclear. Trimming shortened V by 3 bases and J by 6 bases, and 8 bases separated the two germline ends. The V gene's germline CDR1 is DFQATT and CDR2 SNEGSKA (reference sequence). The CDR3 extends over 11 amino acids. The CDR3 sequence is CSASTLNGYTF. In DNA, the CDR3 is TGCAGTGCTAGTACATTAAATGGCTACACCTTC.

This clone was seen a handful of times. This chain joins TRBV7-6 and TRBJ1-5; 8 bases are a match to TRBD1. Losses at the gene ends were 5 bases for V and 4 bases for J; bases not matched to a gene: 7. Germline CDR1 and CDR2: SGHVS and FNYEAQ. This CDR3 spans 15 amino acids. The chain's CDR3 is CASSLGTGRNQPQHF. Written as DNA, the CDR3 is TGTGCCAGCAGCCTCGGGACAGGCCGTAATCAGCCCCAGCATTTT.

This clone was observed a few times. This chain links TRBV28 with TRBJ1-1; 11 nucleotides line up with TRBD1. Per the germline V gene, CDR1 is MDHEN and CDR2 is SYDVKM. The CDR3 sequence is 16 residues long. J gave up 5 bases and V 6 bases, and 11 bases lay outside the gene matches. The CDR3 bases are TGTGCCAGCAGACGTCCCGGGACAGGGGGGCGGACTGAAGCTTTCTTT. It translates to CASRRPGTGGRTEAFF. Together with reference TRBV28 and TRBJ1-1, the CDR3 gives the full variable domain: DVKVTQSSRYLVKRTGEKVFLECVQDMDHENMFWYRQDPGLGLRLIYFSYDVKMKEKGDIPEGYSVSREKKERFSLILESASTNQTSMYLCASRRPGTGGRTEAFFGQGTRLTVV.

CDR3 bases: TGTGCCAGCAGCGGTGTGCGCCGCCAAAATGAGCAGTTCTTC. This encodes CASSGVRRQNEQFF. This chain joins TRBV9 and TRBJ2-1; D not certain. Germline CDR1 SGDLS, CDR2 YYNGEE. V dropped 3 bases and J dropped 7 bases, with 14 bases sitting between them. The CDR3 covers 14 residues.

The chain couples TRBV30 to TRBJ2-5; D is uncertain. Deletions cut 0 bases from V and 1 base from J, with 6 bases between. The germline gives CDR1 GTSNPN, CDR2 SVGIG (reference sequence). The CDR3 contains 13 residues. The CDR3 bases are TGTGCCTGGAGTGTACAGACCCAAGAGACCCAGTACTTC. It encodes CAWSVQTQETQYF.

The chain has TRBV5-1 and TRBJ1-1, with a tentative D call TRBD1 (5 bases). This CDR3 region has 14 residues. Germline V gene data show CDR1 as SGHRS and CDR2 as YFSETQ. The V and J ends lost 0 bases and 1 base respectively, with 7 bases between them. CDR3 sequence reads: CASSLGGSNTEAFF. In DNA, the CDR3 is TGCGCCAGCAGCTTGGGGGGCTCGAACACTGAAGCTTTCTTT.

V gene TRBV30 combines with J gene TRBJ1-1; D is ambiguous. Germline CDR1 is GTSNPN and CDR2 is SVGIG (reference sequence). The CDR3 is made up of 15 amino acids. V lost 1 base and J 3 bases, leaving 15 bases between the germline ends. CDR3 loop: CAWSGRTRRYTEAFF. CDR3 bases: TGTGCCTGGAGTGGGAGGACGAGGCGTTACACTGAAGCTTTCTTT. Looking up the rest from reference TRBV30 and TRBJ1-1 gives the full variable domain: SQTIHQWPATLVQPVGSPLSLECTVEGTSNPNLYWYRQAAGRGLQLLFYSVGIGQISSEVPQNLSASRPQDRQFILSSKKLLLSDSGFYLCAWSGRTRRYTEAFFGQGTRLTVV.

Only a few counts were recorded for this clone. The chain combines TRBV4-1 with TRBJ2-1, with unresolved D. V lost 0 bases, J lost 10 bases, and 7 bases lay in between. Germline V gene data show CDR1 as MGHRA and CDR2 as YSYEKL. CDR3 size: 12 residues. CDR3 nucleotides: TGCGCCAGCAGCCAAGATGACGGGGAGCAGTTCTTC. Translating gives CASSQDDGEQFF.

This clone was counted only a few times. The chain carries TRBV30 and TRBJ2-7; no definite D call. CDR1 is GTSNPN, CDR2 SVGIG, per germline (reference sequence). The CDR3 totals 12 residues. V lost 0 bases to trimming and J lost 3 bases, with 6 bases between them. The CDR3 loop is CAWSVTSYEQYF. The CDR3 DNA sequence: TGTGCCTGGAGTGTAACCAGCTACGAGCAGTACTTC. The entire variable domain, with the rest obtained from reference TRBV30 and TRBJ2-7, is as follows: SQTIHQWPATLVQPVGSPLSLECTVEGTSNPNLYWYRQAAGRGLQLLFYSVGIGQISSEVPQNLSASRPQDRQFILSSKKLLLSDSGFYLCAWSVTSYEQYFGPGTRLTVT.

The CDR3 protein is CASRGQGAAFF. CDR3 in DNA: TGCGCCAGTCGTGGACAGGGGGCTGCTTTCTTT. The chain has TRBV5-1 and TRBJ1-1; 11 nucleotides agree with TRBD1. Germline V gives CDR1 SGHRS, CDR2 YFSETQ. This CDR3 has 11 amino acids. V was clipped by 8 bases and J by 11 bases; unmatched bases: 5. Full variable domain (outside the CDR3, taken from reference TRBV5-1 and TRBJ1-1): KAGVTQTPRYLIKTRGQQVTLSCSPISGHRSVSWYQQTPGQGLQFLFEYFSETQRNKGNFPGRFSGRQFSNSRSEMNVSTLELGDSALYLCASRGQGAAFFGQGTRLTVV.

This chain uses TRBV7-9 with TRBJ1-1; 10 positions agree with TRBD1. V shed 5 bases, J shed 8 bases, and the junction held 2 bases outside the gene matches. The CDR3 runs to 12 residues. Per the germline V gene, CDR1 is SEHNR and CDR2 is FQNEAQ (reference sequence). The CDR3 is CASSPDRGEAFF. The CDR3 region has the DNA TGTGCCAGCAGCCCGGACAGGGGGGAAGCTTTCTTT. The full variable domain, completed using reference TRBV7-9 and TRBJ1-1, is DTGVSQNPRHKITKRGQNVTFRCDPISEHNRLYWYRQTLGQGPEFLTYFQNEAQLEKSRLLSDRFSAERPKGSFSTLEIQRTEQGDSAMYLCASSPDRGEAFFGQGTRLTVV.

This chain uses TRBV30 with TRBJ1-2, with a possible D match to TRBD1 (6 bases). The V gene lost 5 bases and the J gene lost 6 bases, with 16 bases spanning the gap. CDR3 length equals 13 residues. Per germline, CDR1 GTSNPN and CDR2 SVGIG (reference sequence). The CDR3, as DNA: TGTGCCTGGGGAAAACAGGGTTCTGATGGCTACACCTTC. Amino acids: CAWGKQGSDGYTF.

The chain recombines TRBV9 with TRBJ2-1; 11 bases line up with TRBD1. Germline V gene data show CDR1 as SGDLS and CDR2 as YYNGEE. The CDR3 has 15 amino acids. J was trimmed by 1 base and V by 7 bases; bases with no gene match: 4. Here the CDR3 DNA reads TGTGCCAGCGGAGGACAGGGGGCGTCCTACAATGAGCAGTTCTTC. Its translation is CASGGQGASYNEQFF.

This clone was seen a single time. This chain links TRBV27 with TRBJ1-1; D not certain. Germline CDR1 MNHEY, CDR2 SMNVEV (reference sequence). The CDR3 loop spans 12 amino acids. The V end lost 3 bases, the J end lost 7 bases, and 9 bases lay between the germline ends. The CDR3 spells CASSFVRGEAFF. The CDR3 bases are TGTGCCAGCAGTTTTGTTCGGGGTGAAGCTTTCTTT.

This clone was counted a few times. The V call is TRBV30, the J call TRBJ2-7; perhaps TRBD2 as D (5 bases). This CDR3 region has 12 residues. Germline assignment: CDR1 GTSNPN and CDR2 SVGIG (reference sequence). V was pared by 4 bases and J by 9 bases, with 16 bases between. CDR3: CAWTPGSSAQYF. The CDR3 DNA reads TGTGCCTGGACTCCTGGGAGTTCTGCGCAGTACTTC.

The rearrangement links TRBV29-1 to TRBJ2-2; TRBD1 is a possible D gene (7 bases). This CDR3 region has 15 residues. Germline V gene sequence: CDR1 SQVTM, CDR2 ANQGSEA. V shed 8 bases and J shed 8 bases, with 24 bases lying between them. The CDR3: CSPLDRQGGAGELFF. DNA for the CDR3: TGCAGCCCACTGGACCGACAGGGCGGGGCTGGGGAGCTGTTTTTT.

J is TRBJ1-1 and V is TRBV4-1; 7 nucleotides align to TRBD1. This CDR3 is built from 14 residues. Trimming removed 3 bases from V and 9 bases from J; junction bases left unmatched: 10. Germline-derived CDR1 and CDR2 are MGHRA and YSYEKL. CDR3 sequence (DNA): TGCGCCAGCAGCCAGGTATTTCCGGGACAGAAAGCTTTCTTT. It specifies CASSQVFPGQKAFF.

J is TRBJ2-7 and V is TRBV7-8; a weak D match, TRBD1 (6 bases). This CDR3 contains 14 residues. With 5 bases removed from V and 2 bases from J, the gap between germline ends came to 13 bases. In germline, CDR1 is SGHVS, CDR2 FQNEAQ. DNA of the CDR3: TGTGCCAGCAGCCTCGGACAGATGGCCTACGAGCAGTACTTC. Amino acids: CASSLGQMAYEQYF. The full variable domain, its missing parts supplied by reference TRBV7-8 and TRBJ2-7, is GAGVSQSPRYKVAKRGQDVALRCDPISGHVSLFWYQQALGQGPEFLTYFQNEAQLDKSGLPSDRFFAERPEGSVSTLKIQRTQQEDSAVYLCASSLGQMAYEQYFGPGTRLTVT.

The rearrangement uses TRBV10-2 and TRBJ2-7, with D possibly being TRBD1 (5 bases). This CDR3 is 16 amino acids long. The V end lost 4 bases, the J end lost 1 base, and 17 bases lay between the germline ends. CDR1 WSHSY and CDR2 SAAADI come from the germline V gene. This CDR3 is CASSVPWGTASYEQYF. The CDR3 nucleotides are TGCGCCAGCAGTGTCCCTTGGGGCACTGCTTCCTACGAGCAGTACTTC.

This clone appeared a single time. The chain uses TRBV4-1 and TRBJ2-3, with a weak D call TRBD2 (6 bases). Per germline, CDR1 MGHRA and CDR2 YSYEKL. This CDR3 contains 18 residues. V was shortened by 4 bases and J by 0 bases, with 20 bases between the two germline ends. DNA of the CDR3: TGCGCCAGCAGCCTTGGACTTGCGCGGGGTTCTAGCACAGATACGCAGTATTTT. Protein product: CASSLGLARGSSTDTQYF.

The genes are TRBV7-6 and TRBJ2-1, with D unresolved. The germline gives CDR1 SGHVS, CDR2 FNYEAQ. The length of the CDR3 is 14 residues. The germline V and J ends were trimmed by 9 bases and 2 bases, with 14 bases remaining between them. CDR3 in DNA: TGTGCCAGTTTTCCAGCGATGACCTACAATGAGCAGTTCTTC. It translates to CASFPAMTYNEQFF. The whole variable domain, remainder taken from reference TRBV7-6 and TRBJ2-1, is GAGVSQSPRYKVTKRGQDVALRCDPISGHVSLYWYRQALGQGPEFLTYFNYEAQQDKSGLPNDRFSAERPEGSISTLTIQRTEQRDSAMYRCASFPAMTYNEQFFGPGTRLTVL.

This clone was seen a single time. DNA for the CDR3: TGTGCCAGCAGTTACGCGGGAGGGCAAGAGACCCAGTACTTC. Amino acid sequence: CASSYAGGQETQYF. V and J are TRBV6-5 and TRBJ2-5; 9 bases fit TRBD2. Trimming at V came to 2 bases and at J to 2 bases, leaving 0 bases not matched to a gene. CDR1 and CDR2 from the germline V gene are MNHEY and SVGAGI. The CDR3 covers 14 residues.

J is TRBJ2-5 and V is TRBV19; D remains ambiguous. From germline, CDR1 is LNHDA and CDR2 SQIVND (reference sequence). Trimming left V 1 base short and J 2 bases short, with 5 bases between. The CDR3 length is 13 residues. CDR3 amino acids: CASSIGLQETQYF. CDR3 sequence (DNA): TGTGCCAGTAGTATAGGACTTCAAGAGACCCAGTACTTC.